The T cell receptor beta chain described here comes from a study of T cell changes during pregnancy in multiple sclerosis. Here immunoSEQ multiplex PCR was the method, and the copy in TCRdb shows in-frame clones only, minus some. Among some 38,000 clones listed, about nine tenths were seen once. The sample here was CD4+ T cells from peripheral blood mononuclear cells, taken after pregnancy. The clonotype comes from a female donor in good health, enrolled as a control in a pregnancy study.

CDR3 amino acids: CASSPRLAGNYEQYF. The CDR3 DNA sequence: TGTGCCAGCAGTCCCCGATTAGCGGGAAATTACGAGCAGTACTTC. The rearrangement uses TRBV27 and TRBJ2-7, with 8 positions matching TRBD2. The germline V gene encodes CDR1 MNHEY and CDR2 SMNVEV (reference sequence). Trimming cost V 5 bases and J 4 bases; bases outside gene matches: 10. The CDR3 spans 15 residues.